This TCR beta chain was sequenced in a study of shared clonotypes between healthy human individuals. V lost 2 bases, J lost 0 bases, and 14 bases lay in between. The CDR3 totals 16 residues. CDR1 and CDR2 from the germline V gene are MDHEN and SYDVKM. This clone was observed a few times. The sample carries other DNA sequences with the same CDR3. Generated by immunoSEQ multiplex PCR, the TCRdb table keeps only in-frame clones and is missing some. Of about 480,000 clones in the sample, over 60% were seen once. V is TRBV28 and J is TRBJ2-7, with D possibly being TRBD1 or TRBD2 (5 bases each). Sequencing was performed on PBMCs. The sequence came from a woman between 35 and 50 years old in good health. Some clones in this sample may be carry-over from other donors' samples. CDR3 sequence (DNA): TGTGCCAGCAGTTTACGACGGTGGGGGAGCTCCTACGAGCAGTACTTC. Its protein product is CASSLRRWGSSYEQYF.